A selection of T cell receptor beta chains follows, all from one sample in a study of PD-1 blockade in classical Hodgkin lymphoma. Measured with immunoSEQ multiplex PCR; TCRdb has only the in-frame clones, and not every one. The sample consists of 4,000 to 4,500 clones, around 78% of them appearing once. The sample here was CD4+ T cells from blood, taken at baseline. The receptor set was obtained from a human donor with classical Hodgkin lymphoma. Each CDR3 is given with its conserved first and last residue. The order of the fields is D gene, clone size, V gene, J gene, CDR3 DNA, CDR3 protein. D genes are given only for firm matches. Size is stated for part of the rows, as once, few or many counts, or as a class when the clone is expanded.

d_call: .; clone_size: .; v_call: TRBV6-1; j_call: TRBJ1-3; cdr3_nt: TGTGCCAGCAGCGAAACACCTGAGACAGGAAACACCATATATTTT; cdr3_aa: CASSETPETGNTIYF
d_call: .; clone_size: once; v_call: TRBV28; j_call: TRBJ1-2; cdr3_nt: TGTGCCAGCAGTCCCCCAGGCGGGGCTAGCTATGGCTACACCTTC; cdr3_aa: CASSPPGGASYGYTF
d_call: TRBD1; clone_size: .; v_call: TRBV28; j_call: TRBJ2-5; cdr3_nt: TGTGCCAGCAGTTCAACAGGGGGTAGGGAGACCCAGTACTTC; cdr3_aa: CASSSTGGRETQYF
d_call: .; clone_size: few; v_call: TRBV7-3; j_call: TRBJ1-1; cdr3_nt: TGTGCCAGCAGCTTAGGGGGGGCGAACACTGAAGCTTTCTTT; cdr3_aa: CASSLGGANTEAFF
d_call: .; clone_size: .; v_call: TRBV7-2; j_call: TRBJ2-6; cdr3_nt: TGTGCCAGCAGAGGGCCTTTTGGGGCCAACGTCCTGACTTTC; cdr3_aa: CASRGPFGANVLTF
d_call: TRBD1; clone_size: .; v_call: TRBV2; j_call: TRBJ1-1; cdr3_nt: TGTGCCAGCAATCGGGACAGGGTTTGGTCTGAAGCTTTCTTT; cdr3_aa: CASNRDRVWSEAFF
d_call: TRBD2; clone_size: .; v_call: TRBV9; j_call: TRBJ2-2; cdr3_nt: TGTGCCAGCAGCGTGGGACTAGCGGGGGGAAGCACCGGGGAGCTGTTTTTT; cdr3_aa: CASSVGLAGGSTGELFF
d_call: TRBD1; clone_size: .; v_call: TRBV19; j_call: TRBJ2-5; cdr3_nt: TGTGCCAGTAGCCGGGACAGGGGGCAAGAGACCCAGTACTTC; cdr3_aa: CASSRDRGQETQYF
d_call: .; clone_size: .; v_call: TRBV19; j_call: TRBJ2-3; cdr3_nt: TGTGCCAGTAGTATAGATCAAGTGGGGGATACGCAGTATTTT; cdr3_aa: CASSIDQVGDTQYF
d_call: .; clone_size: few; v_call: TRBV29-1; j_call: TRBJ1-2; cdr3_nt: TGCAGCGTTGAAGATCTTCGGGTAGGGGGCTACACCTTC; cdr3_aa: CSVEDLRVGGYTF
d_call: .; clone_size: few; v_call: TRBV19; j_call: TRBJ1-5; cdr3_nt: TGTGCCAGTAGTATGATAGTGGGTAGCAATCAGCCCCAGCATTTT; cdr3_aa: CASSMIVGSNQPQHF
d_call: .; clone_size: .; v_call: TRBV7-9; j_call: TRBJ2-1; cdr3_nt: TGTGCCAGCAGCTTTTCAGGGAATGAGCAGTTCTTC; cdr3_aa: CASSFSGNEQFF
d_call: .; clone_size: .; v_call: TRBV6-1; j_call: TRBJ1-5; cdr3_nt: TGTGCCAGCATGCGTGGAGGGACTAATCAGCCCCAGCATTTT; cdr3_aa: CASMRGGTNQPQHF
d_call: TRBD1; clone_size: .; v_call: TRBV7-8; j_call: TRBJ1-3; cdr3_nt: TGTGCCAGCAGCCCCGACAGGGTAGGCGGAAACACCATATATTTT; cdr3_aa: CASSPDRVGGNTIYF
d_call: .; clone_size: .; v_call: TRBV5-4; j_call: TRBJ2-1; cdr3_nt: TGTGCCAGCAGCTTGGGAGGAAACTCCTACAATGAGCAGTTCTTC; cdr3_aa: CASSLGGNSYNEQFF
d_call: TRBD1; clone_size: .; v_call: TRBV7-9; j_call: TRBJ1-6; cdr3_nt: TGTGCCAGCAGCCGGGGACAGGCCAATTCACCCCTCCACTTT; cdr3_aa: CASSRGQANSPLHF
d_call: .; clone_size: .; v_call: TRBV7-2; j_call: TRBJ1-3; cdr3_nt: TGTGCCAGCAGCTTAGGAGGGGGTCGCTCTGGAAACACCATATATTTT; cdr3_aa: CASSLGGGRSGNTIYF
d_call: TRBD2; clone_size: .; v_call: TRBV5-5; j_call: TRBJ2-3; cdr3_nt: TGTGCCAGCAGCTTGGCGGGGGGGACCACAGATACGCAGTATTTT; cdr3_aa: CASSLAGGTTDTQYF
d_call: .; clone_size: .; v_call: TRBV2; j_call: TRBJ1-1; cdr3_nt: TGTGCCAGCAGTCCTACATGGGTCACTGAAGCTTTCTTT; cdr3_aa: CASSPTWVTEAFF
d_call: TRBD1; clone_size: .; v_call: TRBV19; j_call: TRBJ1-5; cdr3_nt: TGTGCCAGTAGTATCCGGACAGGCGGTCTGCCCCAGCATTTT; cdr3_aa: CASSIRTGGLPQHF
d_call: .; clone_size: few; v_call: TRBV5-6; j_call: TRBJ1-5; cdr3_nt: TGTGCCAGCAGCTTGACAGGGATGGACAATCAGCCCCAGCATTTT; cdr3_aa: CASSLTGMDNQPQHF
d_call: .; clone_size: .; v_call: TRBV6-1; j_call: TRBJ1-5; cdr3_nt: TGTGCCAGCAGTCCAGGGTTCGATCAGCCCCAGCATTTT; cdr3_aa: CASSPGFDQPQHF
d_call: .; clone_size: .; v_call: TRBV6-6; j_call: TRBJ2-3; cdr3_nt: TGTGCCAGCAGTTACGGCCCAGATACGCAGTATTTT; cdr3_aa: CASSYGPDTQYF
d_call: .; clone_size: .; v_call: TRBV7-2; j_call: TRBJ1-3; cdr3_nt: TGTGCCAGCAGCTTAGCGACAGGATTGTCAGGAAACACCATATATTTT; cdr3_aa: CASSLATGLSGNTIYF
d_call: TRBD1; clone_size: .; v_call: TRBV19; j_call: TRBJ2-5; cdr3_nt: TGTGCCAGTAGTATAGGACAGGGTGCCGAGACCCAGTACTTC; cdr3_aa: CASSIGQGAETQYF
d_call: TRBD1; clone_size: .; v_call: TRBV4-3; j_call: TRBJ2-2; cdr3_nt: TGCGCCAGCAGCCAAGCACCGGGACAGCTCACCGGGGAGCTGTTTTTT; cdr3_aa: CASSQAPGQLTGELFF
d_call: .; clone_size: .; v_call: TRBV5-3; j_call: TRBJ1-1; cdr3_nt: TGTGCCAGCAGCTTGCCTTTGAACACTGAAGCTTTCTTT; cdr3_aa: CASSLPLNTEAFF
d_call: .; clone_size: few; v_call: TRBV28; j_call: TRBJ1-2; cdr3_nt: TGTGCCAGCAGTCGCACACGAGGGAACTATGGCTACACCTTC; cdr3_aa: CASSRTRGNYGYTF
d_call: TRBD1; clone_size: .; v_call: TRBV18; j_call: TRBJ1-2; cdr3_nt: TGTGCCAGCTCACCCGACAGGGGATATGGCTACACCTTC; cdr3_aa: CASSPDRGYGYTF
d_call: TRBD1; clone_size: once; v_call: TRBV7-9; j_call: TRBJ1-1; cdr3_nt: TGTGCCAGCAGCTCTGGACAGGGCAAAGGGACTGAAGCTTTCTTT; cdr3_aa: CASSSGQGKGTEAFF
d_call: .; clone_size: .; v_call: TRBV7-9; j_call: TRBJ1-6; cdr3_nt: TGTGCCAGCAGCTCTATTCTGAATTCACCCCTCCACTTT; cdr3_aa: CASSSILNSPLHF
d_call: TRBD1; clone_size: once; v_call: TRBV2; j_call: TRBJ2-3; cdr3_nt: TGTGCCAGCAGTGCCCGGACAGGACGGGATACGCAGTATTTT; cdr3_aa: CASSARTGRDTQYF
d_call: TRBD1; clone_size: .; v_call: TRBV29-1; j_call: TRBJ2-5; cdr3_nt: TGCAGCGGCTGCCGGACAGGACAAGAGACCCAGTACTTC; cdr3_aa: CSGCRTGQETQYF
d_call: .; clone_size: few; v_call: TRBV5-1; j_call: TRBJ1-1; cdr3_nt: TGCGCCAGCGATCCCGTTTTTAACACTGAAGCTTTCTTT; cdr3_aa: CASDPVFNTEAFF
d_call: TRBD1; clone_size: .; v_call: TRBV5-6; j_call: TRBJ1-6; cdr3_nt: TGTGCCAGCAGCCACAGGGGCTGGGATTCACCCCTCCACTTT; cdr3_aa: CASSHRGWDSPLHF
d_call: TRBD2; clone_size: .; v_call: TRBV7-9; j_call: TRBJ2-1; cdr3_nt: TGTGCCAGCAGCGGAAGCGGGGGGGCTAACAATGAGCAGTTCTTC; cdr3_aa: CASSGSGGANNEQFF